This TCR beta chain stems from a study of T-cell reconstitution after alpha-beta-depleted transplantation in children. The TCRbeta library incorporated unique molecular identifiers. From the PCR reads, TCRdb called clonotypes with MiXCR, one entry per CDR3 protein. This table has 500,000 or so distinct CDR3 sequences, approximately 30% appearing once. This CDR3 has 12 residues. Germline lookup yields CDR1 SQVTM and CDR2 ANQGSEA. After removal of 7 bases from V and 4 bases from J, the junction contained 5 bases not matched to a gene. The source material was PBMCs from the stem cell graft donor, sampled from the stem cell graft. The chain is built from TRBV29-1 and TRBJ2-5, with 8 bases lining up with TRBD1. The receptor was isolated from a human donor who donated a stem cell graft to a child with aplastic anemia. Here the CDR3 DNA reads TGCAGCGCCCCGGACAGGGTAGAGACCCAGTACTTC. Translation gives CSAPDRVETQYF.